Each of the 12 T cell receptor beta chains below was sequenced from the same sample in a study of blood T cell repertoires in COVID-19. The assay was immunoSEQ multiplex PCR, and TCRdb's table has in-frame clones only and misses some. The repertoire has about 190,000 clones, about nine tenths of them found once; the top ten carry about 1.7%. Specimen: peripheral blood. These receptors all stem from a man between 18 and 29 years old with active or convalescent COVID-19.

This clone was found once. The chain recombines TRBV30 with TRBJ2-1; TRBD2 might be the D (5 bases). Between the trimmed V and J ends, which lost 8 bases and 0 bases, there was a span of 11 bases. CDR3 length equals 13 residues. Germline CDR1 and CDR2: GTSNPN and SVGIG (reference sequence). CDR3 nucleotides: TGTGCCGGAGAGCGGAGCTCCTACAATGAGCAGTTCTTC. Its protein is CAGERSSYNEQFF.

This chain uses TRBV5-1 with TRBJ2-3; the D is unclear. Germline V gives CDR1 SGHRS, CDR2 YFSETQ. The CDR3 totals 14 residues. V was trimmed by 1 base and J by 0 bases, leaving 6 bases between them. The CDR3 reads CASSLQTSTDTQYF. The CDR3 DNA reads TGCGCCAGCAGCTTGCAGACTAGCACAGATACGCAGTATTTT.

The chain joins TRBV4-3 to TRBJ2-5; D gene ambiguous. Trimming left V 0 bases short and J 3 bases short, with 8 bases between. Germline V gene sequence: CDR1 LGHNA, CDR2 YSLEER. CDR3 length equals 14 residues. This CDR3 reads CASSQDPQEETQYF. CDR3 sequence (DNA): TGCGCCAGCAGCCAAGATCCCCAGGAAGAGACCCAGTACTTC.

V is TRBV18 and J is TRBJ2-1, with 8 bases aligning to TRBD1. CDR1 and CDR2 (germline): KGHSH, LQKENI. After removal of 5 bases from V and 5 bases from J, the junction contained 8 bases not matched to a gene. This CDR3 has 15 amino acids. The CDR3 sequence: CASSTQGDNNNEQFF. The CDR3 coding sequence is TGTGCCAGCTCAACACAGGGGGACAATAACAATGAGCAGTTCTTC.

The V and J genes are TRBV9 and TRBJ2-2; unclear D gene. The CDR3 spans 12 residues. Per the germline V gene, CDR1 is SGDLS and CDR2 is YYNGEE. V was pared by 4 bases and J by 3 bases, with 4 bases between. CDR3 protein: CASSQDTGELFF. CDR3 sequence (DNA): TGTGCCAGCAGCCAGGACACCGGGGAGCTGTTTTTT.

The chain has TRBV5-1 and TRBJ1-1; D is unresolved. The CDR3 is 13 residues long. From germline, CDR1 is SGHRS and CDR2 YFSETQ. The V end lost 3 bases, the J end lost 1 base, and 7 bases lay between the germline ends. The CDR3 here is CASSWNRNTEAFF. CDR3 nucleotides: TGCGCCAGCAGCTGGAACAGGAACACTGAAGCTTTCTTT.

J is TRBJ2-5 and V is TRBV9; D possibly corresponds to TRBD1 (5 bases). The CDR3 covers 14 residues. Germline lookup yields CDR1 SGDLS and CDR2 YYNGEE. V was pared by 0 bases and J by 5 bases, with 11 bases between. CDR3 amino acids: CASSVGQGSETQYF. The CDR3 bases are TGTGCCAGCAGCGTAGGGCAGGGAAGCGAGACCCAGTACTTC.

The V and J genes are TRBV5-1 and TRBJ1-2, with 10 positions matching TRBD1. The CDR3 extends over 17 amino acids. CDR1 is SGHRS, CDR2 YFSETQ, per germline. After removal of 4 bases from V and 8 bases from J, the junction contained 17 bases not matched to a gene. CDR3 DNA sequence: TGCGCCAGCAGCCCCCAAAGGTCGACAGGGGGCCTCGGGGGCTACACCTTC. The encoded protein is CASSPQRSTGGLGGYTF.

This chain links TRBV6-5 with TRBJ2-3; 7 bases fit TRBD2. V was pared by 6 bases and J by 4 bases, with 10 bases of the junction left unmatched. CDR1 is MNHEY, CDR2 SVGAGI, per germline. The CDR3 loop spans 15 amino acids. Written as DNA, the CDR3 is TGTGCCAGCAGCCCACTAGCGTTCGAGGCAGATACGCAGTATTTT. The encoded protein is CASSPLAFEADTQYF.

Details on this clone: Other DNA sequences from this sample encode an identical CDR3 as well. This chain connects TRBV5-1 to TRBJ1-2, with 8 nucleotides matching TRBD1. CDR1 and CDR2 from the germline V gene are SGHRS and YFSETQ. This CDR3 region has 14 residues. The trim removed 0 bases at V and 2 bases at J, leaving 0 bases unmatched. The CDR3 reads CASSLGQGNYGYTF. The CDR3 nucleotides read TGCGCCAGCAGCTTGGGACAGGGGAACTATGGCTACACCTTC.

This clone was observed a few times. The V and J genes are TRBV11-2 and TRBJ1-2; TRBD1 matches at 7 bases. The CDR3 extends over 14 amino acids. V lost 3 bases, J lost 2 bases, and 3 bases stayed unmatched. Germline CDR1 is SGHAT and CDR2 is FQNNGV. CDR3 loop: CASSFSGQNYGYTF. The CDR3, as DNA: TGTGCCAGCAGCTTCTCGGGACAGAACTATGGCTACACCTTC.

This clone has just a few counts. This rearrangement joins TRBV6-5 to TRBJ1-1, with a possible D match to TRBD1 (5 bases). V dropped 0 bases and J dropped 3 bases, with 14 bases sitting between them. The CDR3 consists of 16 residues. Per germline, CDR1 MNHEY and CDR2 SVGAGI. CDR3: CASSYSMSARDTEAFF. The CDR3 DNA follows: TGTGCCAGCAGTTACTCGATGTCAGCCAGGGACACTGAAGCTTTCTTT.